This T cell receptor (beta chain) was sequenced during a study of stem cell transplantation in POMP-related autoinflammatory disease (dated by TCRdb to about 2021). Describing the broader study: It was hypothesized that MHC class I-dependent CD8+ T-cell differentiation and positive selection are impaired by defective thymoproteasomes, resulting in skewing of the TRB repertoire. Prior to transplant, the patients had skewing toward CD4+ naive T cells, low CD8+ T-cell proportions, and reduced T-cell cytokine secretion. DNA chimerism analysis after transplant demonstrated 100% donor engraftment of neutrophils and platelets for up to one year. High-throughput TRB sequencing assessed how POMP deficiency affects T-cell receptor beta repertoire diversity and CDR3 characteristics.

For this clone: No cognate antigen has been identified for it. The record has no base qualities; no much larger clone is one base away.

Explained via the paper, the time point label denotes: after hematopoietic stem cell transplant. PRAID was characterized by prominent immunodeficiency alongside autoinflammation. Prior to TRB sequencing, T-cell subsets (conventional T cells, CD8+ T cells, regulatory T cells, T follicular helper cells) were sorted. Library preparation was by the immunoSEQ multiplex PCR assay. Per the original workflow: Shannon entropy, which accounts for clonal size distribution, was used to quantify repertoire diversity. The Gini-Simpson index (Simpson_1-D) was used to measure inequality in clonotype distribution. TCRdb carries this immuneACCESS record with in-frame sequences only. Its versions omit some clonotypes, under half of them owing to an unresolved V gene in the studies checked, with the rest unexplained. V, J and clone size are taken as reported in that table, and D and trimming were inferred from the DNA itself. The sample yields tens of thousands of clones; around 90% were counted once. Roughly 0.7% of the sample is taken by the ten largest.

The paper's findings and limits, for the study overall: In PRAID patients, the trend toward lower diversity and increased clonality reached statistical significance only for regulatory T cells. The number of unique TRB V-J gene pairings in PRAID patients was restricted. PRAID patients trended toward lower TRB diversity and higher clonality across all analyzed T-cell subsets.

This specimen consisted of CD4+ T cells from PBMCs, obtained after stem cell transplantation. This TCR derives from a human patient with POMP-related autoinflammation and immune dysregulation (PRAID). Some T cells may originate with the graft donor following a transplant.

The nucleotide sequence reads TGTGCCAGCAGCCAAGATCGGCGACAGTTTAATGAAAAACTGTTTTTT. Its translation reads: CASSQDRRQFNEKLFF. The sequence links TRBV3-1 (or the pseudogene TRBV3-2) to TRBJ1-4; D gene: possibly TRBD1, on 5 matching bases. V lost 0 bases and J lost 4 bases; the stretch between them is 12 bases long. The CDR3 goes from the cysteine to the phenylalanine over 16 residues. The only DNA kept is the CDR3, 48 bases in frame from the first base. Taken from the germline V gene (reference sequence), the CDR1 and CDR2 loops are LGHDT and YNNKEL.